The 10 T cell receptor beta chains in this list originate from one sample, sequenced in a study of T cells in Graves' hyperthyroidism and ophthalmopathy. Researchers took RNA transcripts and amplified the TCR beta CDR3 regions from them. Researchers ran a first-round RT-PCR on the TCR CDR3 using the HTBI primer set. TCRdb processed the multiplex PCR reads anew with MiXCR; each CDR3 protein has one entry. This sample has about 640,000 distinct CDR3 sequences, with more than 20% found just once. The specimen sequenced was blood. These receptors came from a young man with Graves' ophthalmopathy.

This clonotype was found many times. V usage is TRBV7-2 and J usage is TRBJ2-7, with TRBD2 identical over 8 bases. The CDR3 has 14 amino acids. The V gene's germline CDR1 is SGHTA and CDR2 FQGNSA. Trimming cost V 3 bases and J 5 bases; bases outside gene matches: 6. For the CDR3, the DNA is TGTGCCAGCAGCTTCATGACTAGCGTCGACGAGCAGTACTTC. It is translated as CASSFMTSVDEQYF.

The CDR3 coding sequence is TGTGCCAGCAGACCTATGGGGGCCGATGGGCAGCCCCAGCATTTT. Its translation: CASRPMGADGQPQHF. The J gene is TRBJ1-5, the V gene TRBV6-1; D possibly corresponds to TRBD1 (6 bases). Germline V gene lookup returns CDR1 MNHNS and CDR2 SASEGT. Trimming took 6 bases from V and 7 from J, leaving 19 bases between them. The CDR3 has 15 amino acids.

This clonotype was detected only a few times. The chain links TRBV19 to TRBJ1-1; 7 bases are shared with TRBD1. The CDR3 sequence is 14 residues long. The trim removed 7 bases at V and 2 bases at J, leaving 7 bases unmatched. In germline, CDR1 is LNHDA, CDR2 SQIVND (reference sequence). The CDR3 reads CASKADRANTEAFF. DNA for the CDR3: TGTGCCAGTAAAGCCGACAGGGCCAACACTGAAGCTTTCTTT.

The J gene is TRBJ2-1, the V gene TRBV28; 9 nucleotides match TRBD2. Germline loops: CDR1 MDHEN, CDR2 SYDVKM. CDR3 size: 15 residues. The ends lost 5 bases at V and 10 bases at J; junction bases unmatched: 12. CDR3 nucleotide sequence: TGTGCCAGCAGTCAAGGGGCGGGAGGGACTTACGAGCAGTTCTTC. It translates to CASSQGAGGTYEQFF.

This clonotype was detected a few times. Written as DNA, the CDR3 is TGTGCCTGGACCTCTCCCGTCCGGGACGGCGGAGAGGGGGGCACTGAAGCTTTCTTT. Residues: CAWTSPVRDGGEGGTEAFF. The V and J genes are TRBV30 and TRBJ1-1; D is perhaps TRBD1 (6 bases). Germline V gene data show CDR1 as GTSNPN and CDR2 as SVGIG (reference sequence). The V end lost 4 bases, the J end lost 4 bases, and 31 bases lay between the germline ends. The CDR3 runs 19 residues. Together with reference TRBV30 and TRBJ1-1, the CDR3 gives the full variable domain: SQTIHQWPATLVQPVGSPLSLECTVEGTSNPNLYWYRQAAGRGLQLLFYSVGIGQISSEVPQNLSASRPQDRQFILSSKKLLLSDSGFYLCAWTSPVRDGGEGGTEAFFGQGTRLTVV.

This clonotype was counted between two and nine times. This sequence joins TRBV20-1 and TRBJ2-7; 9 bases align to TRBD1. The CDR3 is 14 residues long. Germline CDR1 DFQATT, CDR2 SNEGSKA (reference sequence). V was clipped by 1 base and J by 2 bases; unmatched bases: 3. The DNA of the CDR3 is TGCAGTGCTAGAGTTACAGGGGGCGCCTACGAGCAGTACTTC. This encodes CSARVTGGAYEQYF.

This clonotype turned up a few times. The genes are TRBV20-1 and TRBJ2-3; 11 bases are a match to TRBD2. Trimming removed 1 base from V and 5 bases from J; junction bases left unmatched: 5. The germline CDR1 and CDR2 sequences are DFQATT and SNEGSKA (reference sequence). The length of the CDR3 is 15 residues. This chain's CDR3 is CSARGSGRALDTQYF. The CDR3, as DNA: TGCAGTGCTAGAGGTAGCGGGAGGGCCTTAGATACGCAGTATTTT.

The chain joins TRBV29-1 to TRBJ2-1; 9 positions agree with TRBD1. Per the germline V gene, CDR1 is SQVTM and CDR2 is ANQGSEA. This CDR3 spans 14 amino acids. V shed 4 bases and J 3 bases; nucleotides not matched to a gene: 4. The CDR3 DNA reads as TGCAGCGTTGGTCTGACAGGGGGCTACAATGAGCAGTTCTTC. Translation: CSVGLTGGYNEQFF.

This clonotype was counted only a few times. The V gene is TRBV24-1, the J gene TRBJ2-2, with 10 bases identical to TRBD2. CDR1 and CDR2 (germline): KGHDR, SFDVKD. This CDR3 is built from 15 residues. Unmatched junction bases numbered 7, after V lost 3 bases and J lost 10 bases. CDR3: CATSDPSGRGMELFF. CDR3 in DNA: TGTGCCACCAGTGATCCTAGCGGGAGAGGGATGGAGCTGTTTTTT.

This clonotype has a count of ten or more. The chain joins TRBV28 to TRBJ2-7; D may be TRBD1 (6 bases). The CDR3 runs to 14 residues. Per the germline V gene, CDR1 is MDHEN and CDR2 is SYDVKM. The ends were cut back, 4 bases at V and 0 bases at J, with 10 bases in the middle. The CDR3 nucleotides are TGTGCCAGCAGTTCAAAGGACAGCTCCTACGAGCAGTACTTC. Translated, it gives CASSSKDSSYEQYF. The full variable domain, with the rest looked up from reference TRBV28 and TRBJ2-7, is DVKVTQSSRYLVKRTGEKVFLECVQDMDHENMFWYRQDPGLGLRLIYFSYDVKMKEKGDIPEGYSVSREKKERFSLILESASTNQTSMYLCASSSKDSSYEQYFGPGTRLTVT.